This entry features one TCR beta chain sequence. This CDR3 has 14 residues. CDR1 and CDR2 (germline): SGDLS, YYNGEE. V lost 3 bases, J lost 0 bases, and 7 bases lay in between. These data belong to a study of sequential checkpoint blockade in melanoma. Sequencing used immunoSEQ multiplex PCR; TCRdb keeps in-frame clones, though not all of them. Here the sample spans about 11,000 clones, about 78% being singletons. Sample treatment: randomized to nivolumab then ipilimumab (arm A) or the reverse (arm B). The chain has TRBV9 and TRBJ1-3, with no clear D. This specimen consisted of CD8+ T cells sorted from blood (inferred from file names), obtained from a patient given nivolumab and ipilimumab in sequence. The sequence was collected from a human donor with melanoma. The CDR3 DNA reads as TGTGCCAGCAGCGAATACAGCTCTGGAAACACCATATATTTT. Its protein is CASSEYSSGNTIYF. Full variable domain (outside the CDR3, taken from reference TRBV9 and TRBJ1-3): DSGVTQTPKHLITATGQRVTLRCSPRSGDLSVYWYQQSLDQGLQFLIQYYNGEERAKGNILERFSAQQFPDLHSELNLSSLELGDSALYFCASSEYSSGNTIYFGEGSWLTVV.